This T cell receptor beta chain was profiled in a study of T cell responses to AZD1222 COVID-19 vaccine. General observations from the study: It was only a handful of AZD1222 recipients who were seropositive at baseline. Repertoires were sampled only after the peak T cell response.

It was second doses at about 4 or about 12 weeks that were pooled. Germline V CDR1 and CDR2: MNHEY, SMNVEV (reference sequence). V trimming: 4 bases; J trimming: 4 bases; junction bases outside the gene matches: 5. The CDR3 contains 15 residues. Assay: immunoSEQ multiplex PCR; the TCRdb copy retains only in-frame clones and omits some. This table holds about 160,000 clones, roughly 92% found once. Points on this clone: Its antigen is still unknown.

The chain couples TRBV27 to TRBJ2-3, with 10 nucleotides matching TRBD2. This receptor was taken from an adult who received the AZD1222 COVID-19 vaccine. Specimen: peripheral blood, collected 28 days after the second AZD1222 dose. The CDR3 DNA reads TGTGCCAGCAGTTCCCCCGGGACTAGCGCAGATACGCAGTATTTT. This gives the protein CASSSPGTSADTQYF.